The 3 T cell receptor beta chains below were found in one sample sequenced in a study of T cells in Graves' hyperthyroidism and ophthalmopathy. The CDR3 regions of TCR beta were amplified from RNA transcripts. Carried out on the TCR CDR3, a first-round RT-PCR used the HTBI primer set. One entry per CDR3 protein results from TCRdb running MiXCR on the multiplex PCR reads. The data hold 600,000 to 650,000 distinct CDR3 sequences, with roughly 15% observed a single time. Input material: blood. All receptors derive from a woman younger than 45 with Graves' hyperthyroidism.

This clonotype was counted only a few times. The chain employs TRBV11-1 and TRBJ2-7; the match to TRBD1 covers 7 bases. Germline V gene lookup returns CDR1 SGHAT and CDR2 FQDESV (reference sequence). This CDR3 has 16 amino acids. V shed 4 bases and J 0 bases; nucleotides not matched to a gene: 9. DNA of the CDR3: TGTGCCAGCAGCTCCATACAGGGGTTAAGCTCCTACGAGCAGTACTTC. Residues: CASSSIQGLSSYEQYF.

The table lists this clonotype with many counts. V is TRBV9 and J is TRBJ2-7; 8 nucleotides align to TRBD2. V shed 4 bases and J 2 bases; nucleotides not matched to a gene: 8. The V gene's germline CDR1 is SGDLS and CDR2 YYNGEE. The CDR3 is 15 residues long. Here the CDR3 reads CASSPQAGAPYEQYF. In DNA, the CDR3 is TGTGCCAGCAGCCCTCAAGCGGGAGCACCCTACGAGCAGTACTTC.

This clonotype has just a few counts. V is TRBV19 and J is TRBJ2-1, with 7 bases matching TRBD2. The CDR3 consists of 16 residues. Germline CDR1 and CDR2: LNHDA and SQIVND (reference sequence). V dropped 4 bases and J dropped 0; count of bases not matched to a gene: 6. CDR3 sequence reads: CASSSGRGTSYNEQFF. For the CDR3, the DNA is TGTGCCAGTAGTAGCGGGAGAGGGACCTCCTACAATGAGCAGTTCTTC.